This T cell receptor (beta chain) was recorded in a study of OX40 agonist ivuxolimab in advanced cancers. Study context: Patients' therapy was ivuxolimab, an antibody that acts as an agonist of OX40 (CD134). Dose-escalation patients' cancers were hepatocellular carcinoma, melanoma, renal cell or head and neck cancer. Three patients responded partially, comprising one with hepatocellular carcinoma and two with cutaneous melanoma.

CDR1 is SGHAT, CDR2 FQDESV, per germline (reference sequence). The CDR3 sequence is 15 residues long. V lost 4 bases and J 1 base, leaving 14 bases between the germline ends. Clones were read by immunoSEQ multiplex PCR, and TCRdb kept only the in-frame ones, dropping some. The repertoire has about 60,000 clones, around 90% of them found once; the top ten carry around 2%. The sample was CD4+ or CD8+ T cells sorted from blood, taken in a trial of the OX40 agonist ivuxolimab. This sequence was found in an adult with an advanced solid tumor such as melanoma, head and neck, liver or kidney cancer. The chain combines TRBV11-1 with TRBJ2-7; D possibly corresponds to TRBD1 (6 bases). The CDR3 reads CASSYNRVSSYEQYF. The CDR3 DNA reads TGTGCCAGCAGCTACAACAGGGTATCGTCCTACGAGCAGTACTTC.